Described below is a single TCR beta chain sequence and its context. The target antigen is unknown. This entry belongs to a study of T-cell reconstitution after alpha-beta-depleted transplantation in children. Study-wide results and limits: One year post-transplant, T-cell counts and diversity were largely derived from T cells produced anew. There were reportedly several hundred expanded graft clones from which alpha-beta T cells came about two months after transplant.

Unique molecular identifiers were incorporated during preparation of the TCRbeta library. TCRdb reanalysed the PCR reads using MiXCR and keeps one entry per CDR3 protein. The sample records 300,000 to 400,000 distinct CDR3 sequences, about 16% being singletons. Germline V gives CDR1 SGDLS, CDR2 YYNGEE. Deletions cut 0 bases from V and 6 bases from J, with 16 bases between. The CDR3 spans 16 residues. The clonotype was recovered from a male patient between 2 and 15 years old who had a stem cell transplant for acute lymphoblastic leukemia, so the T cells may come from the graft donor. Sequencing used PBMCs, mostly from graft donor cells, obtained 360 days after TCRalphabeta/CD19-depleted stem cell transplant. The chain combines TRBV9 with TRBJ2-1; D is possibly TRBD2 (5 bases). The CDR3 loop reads CASSVGGRGGTNEQFF. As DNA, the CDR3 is TGTGCCAGCAGCGTAGGAGGGCGAGGTGGAACCAATGAGCAGTTCTTC.